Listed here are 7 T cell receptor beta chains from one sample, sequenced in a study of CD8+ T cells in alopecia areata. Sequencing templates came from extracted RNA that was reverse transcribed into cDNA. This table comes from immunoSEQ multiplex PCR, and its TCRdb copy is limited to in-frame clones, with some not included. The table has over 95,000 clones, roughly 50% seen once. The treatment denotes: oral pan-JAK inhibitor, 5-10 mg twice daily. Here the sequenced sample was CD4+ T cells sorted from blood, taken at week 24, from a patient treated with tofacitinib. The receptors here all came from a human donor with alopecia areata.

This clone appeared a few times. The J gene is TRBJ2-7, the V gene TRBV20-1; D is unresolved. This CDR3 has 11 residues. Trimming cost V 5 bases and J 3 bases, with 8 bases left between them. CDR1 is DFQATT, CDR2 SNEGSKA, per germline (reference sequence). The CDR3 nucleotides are TGCAGTGCTCCCCGAAACTACGAGCAGTACTTC. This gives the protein CSAPRNYEQYF.

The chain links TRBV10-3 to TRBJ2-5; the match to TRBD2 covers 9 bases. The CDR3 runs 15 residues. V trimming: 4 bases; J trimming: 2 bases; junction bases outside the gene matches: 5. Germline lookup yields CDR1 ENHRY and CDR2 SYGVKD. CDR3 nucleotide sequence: TGTGCCATCAGTGGTCTAGCGGGGATACAAGAGACCCAGTACTTC. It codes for CAISGLAGIQETQYF.

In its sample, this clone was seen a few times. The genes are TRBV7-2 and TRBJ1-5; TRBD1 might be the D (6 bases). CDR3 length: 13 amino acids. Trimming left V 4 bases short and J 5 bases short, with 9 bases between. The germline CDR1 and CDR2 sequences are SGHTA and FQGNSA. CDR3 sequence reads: CASSSDRYQPQHF. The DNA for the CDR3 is TGTGCCAGCAGCTCCGACAGGTATCAGCCCCAGCATTTT.

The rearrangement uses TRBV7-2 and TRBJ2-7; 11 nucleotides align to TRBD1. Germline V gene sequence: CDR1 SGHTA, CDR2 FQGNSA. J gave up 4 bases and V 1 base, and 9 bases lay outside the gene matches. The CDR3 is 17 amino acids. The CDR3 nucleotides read TGTGCCAGCAGCTTAGTGTTCTCCGGGACAGGGGGTTACGAGCAGTACTTC. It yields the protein CASSLVFSGTGGYEQYF.

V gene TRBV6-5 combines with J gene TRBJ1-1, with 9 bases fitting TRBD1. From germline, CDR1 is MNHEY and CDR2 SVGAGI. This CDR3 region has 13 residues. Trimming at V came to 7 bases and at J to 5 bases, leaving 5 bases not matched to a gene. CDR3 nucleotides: TGTGCCAGCAACGCCGGACAGGGGACTGAAGCTTTCTTT. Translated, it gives CASNAGQGTEAFF.

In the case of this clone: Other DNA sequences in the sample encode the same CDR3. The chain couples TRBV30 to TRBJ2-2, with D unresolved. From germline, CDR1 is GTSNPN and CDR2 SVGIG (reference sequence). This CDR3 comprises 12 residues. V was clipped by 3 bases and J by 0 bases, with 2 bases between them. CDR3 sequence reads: CAWRPNTGELFF. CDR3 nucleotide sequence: TGTGCCTGGAGGCCGAACACCGGGGAGCTGTTTTTT.

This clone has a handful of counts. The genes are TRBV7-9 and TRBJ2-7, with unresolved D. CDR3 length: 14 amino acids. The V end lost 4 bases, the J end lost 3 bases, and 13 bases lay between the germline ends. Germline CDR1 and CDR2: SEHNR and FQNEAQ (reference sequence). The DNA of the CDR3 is TGTGCCAGCAGCTCGACTCCTAGTGTCTACGAGCAGTACTTC. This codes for CASSSTPSVYEQYF.